The entry that follows covers one T cell receptor (beta chain) sequence. Its target is unknown. The data are from a study of siplizumab effects on memory and regulatory T cells. The CDR3 extends over 14 amino acids. Germline V gene sequence: CDR1 SGHRS, CDR2 YFSETQ. After removal of 2 bases from V and 5 bases from J, the junction contained 6 bases not matched to a gene. Study findings and constraints: Naive T cell populations appeared to exhibit greater diversity than memory cells and appeared to be major alloresponse contributors. Roughly 80-97% of proliferating CD4+ or CD8+ clones defied assignment to a naive or memory phenotype.

TCRdb's copy holds only in-frame clones and misses some; the assay was immunoSEQ multiplex PCR. The sample yields roughly 100,000 clones, approximately 97% seen once. The TCR sequence derives from a human donor in good health. V is TRBV5-1 and J is TRBJ2-5, with 7 bases lining up with TRBD1. Sequences were obtained from naive CD4+ T cells sorted from blood. Here the CDR3 DNA reads TGCGCCAGCAGCTTAGAGGGGGCGCGGGAGACCCAGTACTTC. This sequence encodes CASSLEGARETQYF.